This T cell receptor (beta chain) was retrieved from a study of glioma-infiltrating T cells. General study findings and limits: Non-neoplastic patients had below-expected tissue-blood divergence, while all gliomas exceeded expectation.

The germline V gene has CDR1 MNHEY and CDR2 SVGAGI. V lost 4 bases and J lost 4; bases outside the gene matches: 18. There are 19 residues in the CDR3. As for this clonotype: Antigen unknown.

TCR alpha and beta CDR3 regions were amplified from RNA using iRepertoire nested multiplex PCR. Tissue mRNA or PBMC total RNA, 100-400 ng, went into one-step reverse transcription and amplification. From the multiplex PCR reads, TCRdb called clonotypes with MiXCR, one entry per CDR3 protein. Of about 140,000 distinct CDR3 sequences listed, 30% to 40% are singletons. This TCR was sampled from a human donor with low-grade glioma or glioblastoma, undergoing nonglioma brain surgery, or in good health (not recorded which). This chain connects TRBV6-5 to TRBJ2-5; 10 bases line up with TRBD1. Sequenced input: glioma tissue, nonneoplastic brain tissue, or PBMCs (not recorded which). CDR3 protein: CASSFPSERTGGEAETQYF. The CDR3 region has the DNA TGTGCCAGCAGTTTTCCAAGCGAGAGGACAGGGGGAGAAGCAGAGACCCAGTACTTC.